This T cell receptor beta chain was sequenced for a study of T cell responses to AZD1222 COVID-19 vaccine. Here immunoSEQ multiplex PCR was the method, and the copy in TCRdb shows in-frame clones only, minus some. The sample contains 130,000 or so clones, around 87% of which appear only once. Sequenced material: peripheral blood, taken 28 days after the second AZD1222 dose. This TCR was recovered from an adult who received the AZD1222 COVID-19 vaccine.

CDR3 amino acids: CASSQVLGRGGSDTQYF. CDR3 DNA: TGTGCCAGCAGCCAAGTTCTGGGACGAGGGGGCTCAGATACGCAGTATTTT. The chain uses TRBV3-1 (or the pseudogene TRBV3-2) and TRBJ2-3, with TRBD1 matching over 7 bases. CDR1 is LGHDT, CDR2 YNNKEL, per germline (reference sequence). The CDR3 totals 17 residues. With V trimmed by 1 base and J by 4 bases, 11 bases remained unmatched.